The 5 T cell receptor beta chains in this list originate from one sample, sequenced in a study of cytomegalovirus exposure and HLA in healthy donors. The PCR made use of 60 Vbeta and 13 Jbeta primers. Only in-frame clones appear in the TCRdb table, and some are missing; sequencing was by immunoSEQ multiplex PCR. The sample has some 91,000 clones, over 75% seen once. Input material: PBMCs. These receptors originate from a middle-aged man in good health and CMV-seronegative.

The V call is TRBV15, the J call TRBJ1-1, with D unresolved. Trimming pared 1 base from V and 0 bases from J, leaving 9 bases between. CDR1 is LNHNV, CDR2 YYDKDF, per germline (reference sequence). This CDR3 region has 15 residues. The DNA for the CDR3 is TGTGCCACCAGCAGAGCCGGGATGCTGAACACTGAAGCTTTCTTT. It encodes CATSRAGMLNTEAFF.

CDR3 protein: CASSLDGHSQETQYF. CDR3 coding DNA: TGTGCCAGCAGCTTAGATGGGCACAGTCAAGAGACCCAGTACTTC. The V call is TRBV11-2, the J call TRBJ2-5; no clear D. V was shortened by 0 bases and J by 2 bases, with 10 bases between the two germline ends. The germline gives CDR1 SGHAT, CDR2 FQNNGV. The CDR3 is made up of 15 amino acids.

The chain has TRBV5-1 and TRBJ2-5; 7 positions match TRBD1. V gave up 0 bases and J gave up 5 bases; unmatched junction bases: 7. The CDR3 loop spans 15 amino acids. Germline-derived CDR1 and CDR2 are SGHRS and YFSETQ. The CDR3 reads CASSLDDRVRETQYF. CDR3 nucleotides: TGCGCCAGCAGCTTGGACGACAGGGTACGGGAGACCCAGTACTTC.

Here the CDR3 DNA reads TGTGCCATCAGGACTAGCGGGGGGAATGAGCAGTTCTTC. This translates into CAIRTSGGNEQFF. The chain joins TRBV10-3 to TRBJ2-1; 13 positions agree with TRBD2. Germline trimming cut 6 bases from V and 7 bases from J; bases unmatched to any gene: 0. The CDR3 length is 13 residues. Germline CDR1 and CDR2: ENHRY and SYGVKD.

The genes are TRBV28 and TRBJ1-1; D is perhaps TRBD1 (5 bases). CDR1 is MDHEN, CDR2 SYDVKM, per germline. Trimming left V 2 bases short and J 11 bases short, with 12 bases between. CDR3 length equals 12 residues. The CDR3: CASSLPGLGAFF. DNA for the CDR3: TGTGCCAGCAGTTTACCAGGGCTGGGTGCTTTCTTT.